The 4 T cell receptor beta chains reported below all come from one sample, sequenced in a study of tumor-infiltrating lymphocytes in primary liver carcinoma. TCR beta cDNA was prepared out of around 460 ng total RNA by means of a constant-region primer. Investigators got TCR beta libraries out of three nested multiplex PCR rounds, done with slightly modified ARM-PCR. The first two PCR rounds, roughly 9 cycles each, used TRBV1-TRBV30 forward primers and a C-beta reverse primer. MiXCR, run by TCRdb on the multiplex PCR reads, gives a single entry per CDR3 protein. Of 330,000 or so distinct CDR3 sequences listed, about 61% are singletons. Unsorted whole blood served as the source of blood RNA, and germline DNA was extracted as well. The sequenced sample consisted of peripheral blood. The receptors originated from a middle-aged man with primary liver carcinoma and hepatitis B virus infection.

On this clonotype: One end of the junction fails to match germline, which may point to a read error. The genes are TRBV5-4 and TRBJ2-3, with TRBD2 matching 10 bases. CDR1 and CDR2 (germline): SGHNT, YYREEE (reference sequence). The CDR3 runs 16 residues. The DNA of the CDR3 is TGTGTCAGCAGCTTAAAGAGCGGGAGGGCCTTAGATACGCAGTATTTT. It translates to CVSSLKSGRALDTQYF.

The chain is built from TRBV6-2 or TRBV6-3 and TRBJ1-5; 8 bases align to TRBD1. This CDR3 region has 14 residues. Germline V gives CDR1 MNHEY, CDR2 SVGEGT. CDR3 amino acids: CGSSPTGGPQPQHF. CDR3 nucleotide sequence: TGTGGCAGTAGTCCCACAGGGGGGCCCCAACCCCAGCATTTT.

This sequence joins TRBV21-1 and TRBJ2-7. TRBV21-1 is a documented pseudogene. The CDR3 runs 15 residues. In nucleotides, the CDR3 is TGTGCCAGCAGCAAAGCGTCCGAGGAGAAGTACGAGCAGTACTTC. This translates into CASSKASEEKYEQYF.

This clonotype occurred a few times. One base away lies a much larger clone, so this may be a sequencing read error. In DNA form, the CDR3 reads TGTGCCAGCAACCAGTCGGCAGGCGGGAGGACACGATACGAGCAGTACTTC. It specifies CASNQSAGGRTRYEQYF. The chain recombines TRBV4-2 with TRBJ2-7; 8 bases align to TRBD2. CDR1 LGHNA and CDR2 YNFKEQ come from the germline V gene. The CDR3 consists of 17 residues. Trimming cost V 7 bases and J 4 bases; bases outside gene matches: 18.